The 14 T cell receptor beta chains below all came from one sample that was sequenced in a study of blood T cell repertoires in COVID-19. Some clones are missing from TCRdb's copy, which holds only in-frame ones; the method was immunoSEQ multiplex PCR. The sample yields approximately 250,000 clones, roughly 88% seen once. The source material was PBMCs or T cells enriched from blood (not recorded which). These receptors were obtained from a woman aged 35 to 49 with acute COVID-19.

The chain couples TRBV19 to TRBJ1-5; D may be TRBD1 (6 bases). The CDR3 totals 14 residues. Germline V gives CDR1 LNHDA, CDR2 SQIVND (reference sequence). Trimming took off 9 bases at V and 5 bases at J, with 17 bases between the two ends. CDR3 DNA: TGTGCCAGACCTCCTCTTAGGACAGATCAGCCCCAGCATTTT. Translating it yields CARPPLRTDQPQHF.

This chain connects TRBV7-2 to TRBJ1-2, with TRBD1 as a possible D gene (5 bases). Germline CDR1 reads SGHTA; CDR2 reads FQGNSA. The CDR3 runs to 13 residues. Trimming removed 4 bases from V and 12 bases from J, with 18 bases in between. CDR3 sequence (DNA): TGTGCCAGCAGCTCAGTTCCGCGGGGCGAGAACACCTTC. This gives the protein CASSSVPRGENTF.

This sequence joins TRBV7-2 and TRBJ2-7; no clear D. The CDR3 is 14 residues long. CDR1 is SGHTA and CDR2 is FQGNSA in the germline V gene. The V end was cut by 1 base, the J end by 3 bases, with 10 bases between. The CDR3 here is CASSLGQTYYEQYV. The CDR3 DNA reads TGTGCCAGCAGCTTAGGACAAACGTACTACGAGCAGTACGTC.

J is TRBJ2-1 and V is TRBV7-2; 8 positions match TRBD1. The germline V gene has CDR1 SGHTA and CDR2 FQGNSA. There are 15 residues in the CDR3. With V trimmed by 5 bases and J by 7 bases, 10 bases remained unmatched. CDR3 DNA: TGTGCCAGCAGCGCCCGGGACAGGATTCGAAATGAGCAGTTCTTC. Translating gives CASSARDRIRNEQFF.

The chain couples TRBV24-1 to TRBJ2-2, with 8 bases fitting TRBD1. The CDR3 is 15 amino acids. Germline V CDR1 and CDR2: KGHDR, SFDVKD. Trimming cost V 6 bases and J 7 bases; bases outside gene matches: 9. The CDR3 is CATSSRQGAIGELFF. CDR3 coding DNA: TGTGCCACCAGTTCGAGGCAGGGGGCGATCGGGGAGCTGTTTTTT.

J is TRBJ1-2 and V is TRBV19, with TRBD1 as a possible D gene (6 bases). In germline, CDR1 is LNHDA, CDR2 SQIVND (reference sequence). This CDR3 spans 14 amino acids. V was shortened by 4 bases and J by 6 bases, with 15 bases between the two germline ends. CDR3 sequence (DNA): TGTGCCAGTAGTACCCTGACAGGAAAGGATGGCTACACCTTC. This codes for CASSTLTGKDGYTF.

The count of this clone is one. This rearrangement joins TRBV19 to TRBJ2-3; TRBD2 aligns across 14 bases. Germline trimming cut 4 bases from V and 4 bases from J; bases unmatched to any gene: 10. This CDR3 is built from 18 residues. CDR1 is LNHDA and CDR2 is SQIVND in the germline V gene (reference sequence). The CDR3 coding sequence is TGTGCCAGTAGTACCCCCCTTGGGGGACTAGCGGGAGCAGATACGCAGTATTTT. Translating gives CASSTPLGGLAGADTQYF.

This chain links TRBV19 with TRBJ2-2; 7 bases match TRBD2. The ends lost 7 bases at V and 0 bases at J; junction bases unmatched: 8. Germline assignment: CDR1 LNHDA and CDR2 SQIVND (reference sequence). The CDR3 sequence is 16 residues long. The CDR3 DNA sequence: TGTGCCAGTACCCGGCGACGGGGGGCGAACACCGGGGAGCTGTTTTTT. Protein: CASTRRRGANTGELFF.

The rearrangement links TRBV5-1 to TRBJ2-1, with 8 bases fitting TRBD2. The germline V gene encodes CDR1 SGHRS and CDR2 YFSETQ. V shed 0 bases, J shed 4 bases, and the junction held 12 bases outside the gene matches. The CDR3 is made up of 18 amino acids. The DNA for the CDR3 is TGCGCCAGCAGCTTGGCGACCCCCAGCGGGGGCTTGTACAATGAGCAGTTCTTC. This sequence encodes CASSLATPSGGLYNEQFF.

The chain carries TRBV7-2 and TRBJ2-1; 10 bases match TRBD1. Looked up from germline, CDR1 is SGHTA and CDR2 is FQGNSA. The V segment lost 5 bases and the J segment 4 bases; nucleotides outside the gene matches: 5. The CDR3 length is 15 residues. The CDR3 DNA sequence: TGTGCCAGCAGCCGGGACAGGGGTCTATACAATGAGCAGTTCTTC. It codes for CASSRDRGLYNEQFF.

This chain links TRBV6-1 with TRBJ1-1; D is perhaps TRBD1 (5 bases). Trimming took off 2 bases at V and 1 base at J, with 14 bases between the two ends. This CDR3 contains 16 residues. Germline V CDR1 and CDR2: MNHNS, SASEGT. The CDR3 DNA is TGTGCCAGCAGTGAATCCAGGACACTACAGAACACTGAAGCTTTCTTT. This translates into CASSESRTLQNTEAFF.

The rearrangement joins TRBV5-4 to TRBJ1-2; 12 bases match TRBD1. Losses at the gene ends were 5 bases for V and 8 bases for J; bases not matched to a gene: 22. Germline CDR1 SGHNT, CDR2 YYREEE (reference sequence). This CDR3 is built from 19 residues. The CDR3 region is CASSSTTVPGQGATGGYTF. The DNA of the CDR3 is TGTGCCAGCAGTTCCACCACCGTCCCGGGACAGGGGGCAACGGGGGGCTACACCTTC.

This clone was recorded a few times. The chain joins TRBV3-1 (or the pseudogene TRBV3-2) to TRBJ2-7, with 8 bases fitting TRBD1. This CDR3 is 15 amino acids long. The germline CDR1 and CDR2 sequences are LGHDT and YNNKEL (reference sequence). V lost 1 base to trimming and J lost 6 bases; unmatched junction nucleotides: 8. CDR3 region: CASSQVRTGPSEQYF. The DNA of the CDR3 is TGTGCCAGCAGCCAAGTTAGGACAGGGCCAAGCGAGCAGTACTTC.

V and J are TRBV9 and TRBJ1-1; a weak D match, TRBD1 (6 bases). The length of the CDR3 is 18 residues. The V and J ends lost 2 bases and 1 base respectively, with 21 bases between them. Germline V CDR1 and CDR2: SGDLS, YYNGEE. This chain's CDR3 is CASSVSDVAGTPNTEAFF. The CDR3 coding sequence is TGTGCCAGCAGCGTTTCCGACGTTGCCGGGACACCGAACACTGAAGCTTTCTTT.